Below, 21 T cell receptor beta chains from the same sample are listed, as sequenced in a study of shared clonotypes between healthy human individuals. The data were produced by immunoSEQ multiplex PCR, yet TCRdb's version contains in-frame clones alone and is incomplete. The sample consists of about 680,000 clones, about two thirds of them appearing once. The sequencing sample was made of memory CD4+ T cells sorted from blood. Subset given: CD45RA-negative fraction. These receptors all stem from a woman aged 25-40 years in good health.

The rearrangement uses TRBV7-2 and TRBJ1-2; D not resolved. From germline, CDR1 is SGHTA and CDR2 FQGNSA. The germline V and J ends were trimmed by 4 bases and 6 bases, with 9 bases remaining between them. The CDR3 consists of 12 residues. The CDR3 region is CASSSINDGYTF. CDR3 nucleotides: TGTGCCAGCAGCTCAATAAACGATGGCTACACCTTC.

The rearrangement links TRBV19 to TRBJ1-1; D is undetermined. This CDR3 is 14 amino acids long. CDR1 LNHDA and CDR2 SQIVND come from the germline V gene (reference sequence). The V and J ends lost 2 bases and 4 bases respectively, with 11 bases between them. The CDR3 sequence is CASSIYKGGTEAFF. CDR3 DNA sequence: TGTGCCAGTAGTATATATAAGGGTGGCACTGAAGCTTTCTTT.

The V call is TRBV19, the J call TRBJ1-5; D unclear. V was shortened by 5 bases and J by 4 bases, with 15 bases between the two germline ends. Germline V lookup: CDR1 LNHDA, CDR2 SQIVND (reference sequence). The CDR3 has 15 residues. CDR3 coding DNA: TGTGCCAGTAGTTTTGCGGGGAGTGGTAATCAGCCCCAGCATTTT. Translating gives CASSFAGSGNQPQHF.

The chain has TRBV7-6 and TRBJ2-1, with a possible D match to TRBD1 (5 bases). V was cut by 6 bases and J by 2 bases, with 14 bases left in between. The CDR3 is made up of 15 amino acids. Germline CDR1 is SGHVS and CDR2 is FNYEAQ. CDR3 sequence reads: CASRRQRSAYNEQFF. CDR3 nucleotide sequence: TGTGCCAGCAGGCGACAGAGGTCTGCCTACAATGAGCAGTTCTTC.

Notes on this clone: One junction end does not reproduce the germline sequence, and a read error may be involved. This chain joins TRBV29-1 and TRBJ2-7, with D unclear. The V gene's germline CDR1 is SQVTM and CDR2 ANQGSEA. The CDR3 is made up of 9 amino acids. The CDR3 DNA is TGCAGCGTTATGCCCGGGCCCAACTTC. Translation gives CSVMPGPNF.

This clone is medium-sized (0.01 to 0.1%) within its sample. V and J are TRBV2 and TRBJ1-2; 7 positions agree with TRBD1. Germline-derived CDR1 and CDR2 are SNHLY and FYNNEI. The CDR3 sequence is 19 residues long. The J segment lost 0 bases and the V segment lost 3 bases, leaving 16 bases of the junction unmatched. The DNA for the CDR3 is TGTGCCAGCAGTGAGATGTATGGACAGGCTAACCCAACTAACTATGGCTACACCTTC. This translates into CASSEMYGQANPTNYGYTF.

The chain carries TRBV7-9 and TRBJ1-2, with TRBD1 as a possible D gene (5 bases). Germline V CDR1 and CDR2: SEHNR, FQNEAQ (reference sequence). Trimming removed 0 bases from V and 2 bases from J, with 7 bases in between. This CDR3 has 14 residues. Here the CDR3 reads CASSLAGGNYGYTF. CDR3 sequence (DNA): TGTGCCAGCAGCTTAGCGGGGGGGAACTATGGCTACACCTTC. Complete variable domain (other parts from reference TRBV7-9 and TRBJ1-2): DTGVSQNPRHKITKRGQNVTFRCDPISEHNRLYWYRQTLGQGPEFLTYFQNEAQLEKSRLLSDRFSAERPKGSFSTLEIQRTEQGDSAMYLCASSLAGGNYGYTFGSGTRLTVV.

The chain is built from TRBV29-1 and TRBJ2-1, with D possibly TRBD2 on 6 matching bases. The CDR3 covers 12 residues. Deletions cut 5 bases from V and 5 bases from J, with 10 bases between. Germline CDR1 and CDR2: SQVTM and ANQGSEA. CDR3 region: CSVQRANNEQFF. For the CDR3, the DNA is TGCAGCGTTCAGCGGGCCAACAATGAGCAGTTCTTC.

The chain links TRBV5-1 to TRBJ2-7, with TRBD2 identical over 8 bases. Germline V CDR1 and CDR2: SGHRS, YFSETQ. The V gene end was trimmed by 4 bases and the J gene end by 3 bases; junction bases not matched to a gene: 6. This CDR3 is built from 14 residues. As DNA, the CDR3 is TGCGCCAGCAGCCCCGTTGCGGGGGGCTACGAGCAGTACTTC. It encodes CASSPVAGGYEQYF.

A remark on this clone: This same CDR3 is encoded by further DNA sequences in the sample. The chain combines TRBV28 with TRBJ2-7, with TRBD2 identical over 13 bases. After removal of 6 bases from V and 5 bases from J, the junction contained 10 bases not matched to a gene. The germline CDR1 and CDR2 sequences are MDHEN and SYDVKM. There are 16 residues in the CDR3. The CDR3 region is CASSPRTSGRLDEQYF. In DNA form, the CDR3 reads TGTGCCAGCAGCCCACGGACTAGCGGGAGACTCGACGAGCAGTACTTC.

The chain employs TRBV10-3 and TRBJ2-7; 7 bases agree with TRBD1. From germline, CDR1 is ENHRY and CDR2 SYGVKD. Losses at the gene ends were 0 bases for V and 4 bases for J; bases not matched to a gene: 6. The CDR3 runs 15 residues. The CDR3 here is CAISESGQSRYEQYF. For the CDR3, the DNA is TGTGCCATCAGTGAGTCGGGACAGTCCCGGTACGAGCAGTACTTC.

Details on this clone: Distinct nucleotide sequences in the sample also encode this CDR3. This chain links TRBV5-4 with TRBJ1-1; D is unresolved. V was cut by 0 bases and J by 1 base, with 7 bases left in between. The CDR3 length is 14 residues. Germline V lookup: CDR1 SGHNT, CDR2 YYREEE (reference sequence). This chain's CDR3 is CASSLGLENTEAFF. DNA of the CDR3: TGTGCCAGCAGCTTGGGGCTCGAGAACACTGAAGCTTTCTTT.

This sequence joins TRBV20-1 and TRBJ1-1; 7 bases map to TRBD1. The V and J ends lost 7 bases and 6 bases, in that order; junction bases with no gene match: 5. Germline assignment: CDR1 DFQATT and CDR2 SNEGSKA (reference sequence). This CDR3 is 11 amino acids long. Written as DNA, the CDR3 is TGCAGTGAACAGGGGATGGCTGAAGCTTTCTTT. The encoded protein is CSEQGMAEAFF.

The rearrangement joins TRBV5-4 to TRBJ1-2, with 8 bases that match TRBD1. CDR1 and CDR2 from the germline V gene are SGHNT and YYREEE (reference sequence). This CDR3 has 13 residues. Losses at the gene ends were 2 bases for V and 7 bases for J; bases not matched to a gene: 4. In DNA form, the CDR3 reads TGTGCCAGCAGCTTACAGGGGGTCGGTGGCTACACCTTC. It is translated as CASSLQGVGGYTF.

The count of this clone is one. The chain couples TRBV11-2 to TRBJ2-7; weak D call: TRBD1 (6 bases). The ends were cut back, 5 bases at V and 5 bases at J, with 19 bases in the middle. Germline V lookup: CDR1 SGHAT, CDR2 FQNNGV. The CDR3 is made up of 15 amino acids. CDR3 DNA sequence: TGTGCCAGCAGCGAAGGGGGTCGGCAGGTTGACGAGCAGTACTTC. As protein: CASSEGGRQVDEQYF.

The V and J genes are TRBV9 and TRBJ2-3; the D is unclear. CDR3 length: 14 residues. Germline V gene sequence: CDR1 SGDLS, CDR2 YYNGEE. The ends were cut back, 1 base at V and 4 bases at J, with 10 bases in the middle. The CDR3 spells CASSVTGRPDTQYF. The CDR3 coding sequence is TGTGCCAGCAGCGTAACTGGACGGCCAGATACGCAGTATTTT.

Concerning this clone: A read error may account for a junction end that differs from germline. V usage is TRBV28 and J usage is TRBJ1-2; D might be TRBD1 (5 bases). The CDR3 loop spans 15 amino acids. Germline CDR1 is MDHEN and CDR2 is SYDVKM. CDR3 sequence (DNA): TGTGCCAGCAGTTTGGCCCCAGGGCCTAACTATGACTACACCTTC. Translated: CASSLAPGPNYDYTF.

J is TRBJ1-3 and V is TRBV6-6; maybe TRBD1 (6 bases). The CDR3 consists of 15 residues. Germline CDR1 is MNHNY and CDR2 is SVGAGI (reference sequence). Trimming removed 6 bases from V and 3 bases from J, with 15 bases in between. The CDR3 is CASRRGQRGGNTIYF. The CDR3 DNA sequence: TGTGCCAGCAGACGAGGACAGCGAGGTGGAAACACCATATATTTT.

The V and J genes are TRBV4-1 and TRBJ1-3; possibly TRBD1 for D (6 bases). This CDR3 contains 18 residues. The V gene lost 4 bases and the J gene lost 1 base, with 20 bases spanning the gap. Germline V CDR1 and CDR2: MGHRA, YSYEKL. CDR3 region: CASSPLGAHTGSGNTIYF. The CDR3 DNA sequence: TGCGCCAGCAGCCCCCTAGGAGCCCATACAGGGTCTGGAAACACCATATATTTT.

V gene TRBV21-1 combines with J gene TRBJ2-7; TRBD1, as called in the table, went unchecked against the DNA. TRBV21-1 corresponds to a pseudogene. CDR3 length: 16 amino acids. CDR3 coding DNA: TGTGCCAGCAGCAAAATGGGGACAGGGAGCGTGAACGAGCAGTACTTC. Translated, it gives CASSKMGTGSVNEQYF.

This clone turned up a few times. The CDR3: CASSLDGEQYF. CDR3 coding DNA: TGTGCCAGCAGCTTAGACGGGGAGCAGTACTTC. The rearrangement joins TRBV7-8 to TRBJ2-7; D unresolved. V was pared by 1 base and J by 7 bases, with 5 bases between. Germline values: CDR1 SGHVS, CDR2 FQNEAQ. The CDR3 extends over 11 amino acids.